One sample yielded the 5 T cell receptor beta chains listed below, sequenced in a study of human T cells and chemical hapten exposure (dated by TCRdb to about 2021). The time point label of this sample denotes: patch test 1, 2 weeks after DPC sensitization. The treatment or condition label here, explained by the study, means: therapeutic diphenylcyclopropenone sensitization with weekly scalp DPC. Library preparation was by RACE. Instrument on record: NextSeq 500. TCRdb ran its own pipeline on the public reads, namely fastp trimming at Q25 and MiXCR clone calling, and kept in-frame beta chains. Here each entry gathers all rows of one CDR3 protein and keeps the most common genes and DNA. The sample yields tens of thousands of distinct CDR3 sequences; around 10% were counted once. About 4% of the sample comes from the top ten. Sequencing was performed on whole blood, taken in connection with sensitization to the hapten diphenylcyclopropenone (DPC). All receptors come from a woman in her fifties or sixties with alopecia areata. Some clones in this sample may be carry-over from other donors' samples.

This sequence joins TRBV25-1 and TRBJ2-1; D is unclear. The CDR3 length is 12 residues. Germline CDR1 MGHDK, CDR2 SYGVNS. Trimming removed 4 bases from V and 2 bases from J, with 3 bases in between. As DNA, the CDR3 is TGTGCCAGCAGTGCACCCTACAATGAGCAGTTCTTC. Amino acids: CASSAPYNEQFF.

This clonotype was observed a few times. The chain recombines TRBV4-2 with TRBJ1-4; D not certain. V lost 0 bases, J lost 4 bases, and 3 bases lay in between. Germline assignment: CDR1 LGHNA and CDR2 YNFKEQ. This CDR3 has 13 amino acids. In DNA, the CDR3 is TGTGCCAGCAGCCAAGACAATAATGAAAAACTGTTTTTT. It is translated as CASSQDNNEKLFF.

This clonotype was seen many times. The chain links TRBV5-6 to TRBJ2-3, with 9 positions matching TRBD1. The germline V gene encodes CDR1 SGHDT and CDR2 YYEEEE. The CDR3 is 15 residues long. With V trimmed by 2 bases and J by 3 bases, 4 bases remained unmatched. CDR3 sequence: CASSFRDRDTDTQYF. The CDR3 bases are TGTGCCAGCAGCTTCCGGGACAGGGATACAGATACGCAGTATTTT.

This clonotype was seen at least ten times. The chain recombines TRBV27 with TRBJ1-4, with TRBD1 matching 7 bases. The CDR3 is made up of 19 amino acids. Germline loops: CDR1 MNHEY, CDR2 SMNVEV (reference sequence). J gave up 4 bases and V 0 bases, and 14 bases lay outside the gene matches. The CDR3 is CASSLSAWRVGTVNEKLFF. The CDR3, as DNA: TGTGCCAGCAGTTTATCAGCATGGCGGGTTGGGACAGTTAATGAAAAACTGTTTTTT.

This clonotype was counted at least ten times. The chain is built from TRBV12-3 or TRBV12-4 and TRBJ1-2; D ambiguous. Trimming took 5 bases from V and 2 from J, leaving 9 bases between them. The CDR3 totals 13 residues. For the CDR3, the DNA is TGTGCCAGCAGTAATGGGCTGAACTATGGCTACACCTTC. This gives the protein CASSNGLNYGYTF.